Below, one T cell receptor (beta chain) is given with its context. The data are from a study of blood T cell repertoires in COVID-19. Study information: The United States, Italy and Spain provided the acute and convalescent COVID-19 samples.

The assay was immunoSEQ multiplex PCR, and TCRdb's table has in-frame clones only and misses some. The sample shows 150,000 to 200,000 clones, more than 75% of them seen only once. Germline-derived CDR1 and CDR2 are SGHRS and YFSETQ. Trimming took 0 bases from V and 4 from J; bases not matched to a gene: 7. CDR3 length: 16 residues. V usage is TRBV5-1 and J usage is TRBJ2-3; 8 positions agree with TRBD2. Material: peripheral blood. The receptor comes from a woman aged 45-65 years with active or convalescent COVID-19. In nucleotides, the CDR3 is TGCGCCAGCAGCTTGGTTTCGGGGGGGGCCCCAGATACGCAGTATTTT. Translating it yields CASSLVSGGAPDTQYF.